The 11 T cell receptor beta chains reported below all come from one sample, sequenced in a study of T cells in Graves' hyperthyroidism and ophthalmopathy. Regions amplified from RNA transcripts were the TCR beta CDR3 regions. The HTBI primer set served for first-round RT-PCR of the TCR CDR3. TCRdb independently ran MiXCR on the multiplex PCR reads; one entry per CDR3 protein. The data contain 350,000 or so distinct CDR3 sequences, roughly 20% of them singletons. The specimen sequenced was blood. The origin of the receptors is a woman between 50 and 59 years old with Graves' hyperthyroidism.

This clonotype was counted ten times or more. This chain connects TRBV3-1 to TRBJ2-2; D could derive from TRBD1 or TRBD2 (5 bases each). This CDR3 contains 14 residues. Per germline, CDR1 LGHDT and CDR2 YNNKEL (reference sequence). Trimming left V 1 base short and J 4 bases short, with 7 bases between. The CDR3 nucleotides read TGTGCCAGCAGCCAAGTTGGGGGCACCGGGGAGCTGTTTTTT. Its protein is CASSQVGGTGELFF.

There are a few counts of this clonotype. The chain is built from TRBV27 and TRBJ1-4, with 8 positions matching TRBD1. V shed 5 bases, J shed 10 bases, and the junction held 12 bases outside the gene matches. The length of the CDR3 is 15 residues. The V gene's germline CDR1 is MNHEY and CDR2 SMNVEV (reference sequence). The CDR3 nucleotides are TGTGCCAGCAGTACCGCAGGGGGCGATATTGGAAAACTGTTTTTT. Amino acids: CASSTAGGDIGKLFF.

This clonotype has ten or more counts. The V gene is TRBV2, the J gene TRBJ2-7, with a weak D call TRBD2 (5 bases). This CDR3 contains 11 residues. Trimming shortened V by 5 bases and J by 9 bases, and 11 bases separated the two germline ends. Looked up from germline, CDR1 is SNHLY and CDR2 is FYNNEI. CDR3 in DNA: TGTGCCAGCAGTCAGGACTTGGGGCAGTACGTC. Protein: CASSQDLGQYV.

The chain has TRBV5-1 and TRBJ1-6, with no clear D. The CDR3 is 14 residues long. Germline CDR1 SGHRS, CDR2 YFSETQ. Trimming pared 0 bases from V and 4 bases from J, leaving 5 bases between. The CDR3 DNA reads as TGCGCCAGCAGCTTGGAGCCATATAATTCACCCCTCCACTTT. Translating it yields CASSLEPYNSPLHF.

The gene calls are TRBV24-1 and TRBJ2-1, with 9 bases identical to TRBD1. J was trimmed by 7 bases and V by 3 bases; bases with no gene match: 9. Germline CDR1 is KGHDR and CDR2 is SFDVKD. The CDR3 is 16 amino acids. CDR3 in amino acids: CATSDPGTGFQNEQFF. CDR3 sequence (DNA): TGTGCCACCAGTGATCCCGGGACAGGGTTTCAGAATGAGCAGTTCTTC.

This clonotype was detected a few times. In DNA form, the CDR3 reads TGTGCCAGCAGGAGGACAGGGGATAATGAAAAACTGTTTTTT. It is translated as CASRRTGDNEKLFF. The genes are TRBV7-9 and TRBJ1-4; 9 bases map to TRBD1. The V gene's germline CDR1 is SEHNR and CDR2 FQNEAQ (reference sequence). CDR3 size: 14 residues. V lost 6 bases to trimming and J lost 4 bases; unmatched junction nucleotides: 3.

This clonotype showed up many times. The chain is built from TRBV28 and TRBJ2-7, with 11 bases fitting TRBD2. The CDR3 spans 16 residues. Trimming at V came to 5 bases and at J to 0 bases, leaving 6 bases not matched to a gene. Germline V CDR1 and CDR2: MDHEN, SYDVKM. This CDR3 reads CASSTSGTSGSYEQYF. The CDR3 coding sequence is TGTGCCAGCAGTACCTCCGGGACTAGCGGCTCCTACGAGCAGTACTTC.

The chain joins TRBV7-9 to TRBJ1-5, with 9 bases identical to TRBD1. This CDR3 spans 17 amino acids. Germline-derived CDR1 and CDR2 are SEHNR and FQNEAQ (reference sequence). Losses at the gene ends were 0 bases for V and 5 bases for J; bases not matched to a gene: 8. CDR3 nucleotide sequence: TGTGCCAGCAGCTTAGCAAGGGGACAGGGTTTGCATCAGCCCCAGCATTTT. It codes for CASSLARGQGLHQPQHF.

This clonotype was detected ten times or more. This rearrangement joins TRBV20-1 to TRBJ1-1, with 8 positions matching TRBD1. Germline V gives CDR1 DFQATT, CDR2 SNEGSKA (reference sequence). The CDR3 sequence is 17 residues long. With V trimmed by 4 bases and J by 1 base, 14 bases remained unmatched. The CDR3 is CSATRGPSRGRNTEAFF. The CDR3 nucleotides read TGCAGTGCTACGCGCGGCCCTAGCAGGGGGCGGAACACTGAAGCTTTCTTT.

This clonotype was seen many times. The chain combines TRBV7-9 with TRBJ2-7, with no clear D. The germline gives CDR1 SEHNR, CDR2 FQNEAQ (reference sequence). This CDR3 has 14 residues. V lost 1 base and J 0 bases, leaving 7 bases between the germline ends. CDR3 in DNA: TGTGCCAGCAGCTTAGACTCTAGCTCCTACGAGCAGTACGTC. Translation gives CASSLDSSSYEQYV.

The rearrangement joins TRBV29-1 to TRBJ2-3, with 9 nucleotides matching TRBD2. Germline V lookup: CDR1 SQVTM, CDR2 ANQGSEA. After removal of 5 bases from V and 0 bases from J, the junction contained 6 bases not matched to a gene. The CDR3 length is 15 residues. CDR3 amino acids: CSVKGLAESTDTQYF. In DNA, the CDR3 is TGCAGCGTTAAGGGACTAGCTGAAAGCACAGATACGCAGTATTTT.